The clone carrying this T cell receptor (beta chain) has ten or more counts. V lost 5 bases to trimming and J lost 2 bases, with 5 bases between them. Germline V gene lookup returns CDR1 SQVTM and CDR2 ANQGSEA. There are 11 residues in the CDR3. The sample originates from a study of T-cell reconstitution after alpha-beta-depleted transplantation in children. Construction of the TCRbeta library involved unique molecular identifiers. TCRdb reprocessed the PCR reads via MiXCR and lists one record per CDR3 protein. The sample includes around 600,000 distinct CDR3 sequences, approximately 10% of them seen just once.

The sequenced sample was PBMCs from the stem cell graft donor, obtained from the stem cell graft. This chain links TRBV29-1 with TRBJ2-3; D is undetermined. This TCR derives from a human donor who donated a stem cell graft to a child with acute myeloid leukemia. The DNA for the CDR3 is TGCAGCGTTACAAACACAGATACGCAGTATTTT. Amino acids: CSVTNTDTQYF.